A selection of T cell receptor beta chains follows, all from one sample in a study of graft-versus-host responses after intestinal transplantation. These receptors' antigens are unknown. Measured with immunoSEQ multiplex PCR; TCRdb has only the in-frame clones, and not every one. Of 120,000 or so clones in the sample, 93% were seen once. The sequencing here drew on unstimulated CD8+ T cells sorted from spleen or lymph node cells, taken before intestinal transplant. All receptors derive from a human donor who received an intestinal transplant. The CDR3 runs from the conserved cysteine through the conserved F or W. A D gene is named only where the DNA matches it firmly. Expanded clones get a size class; other rows say once, few or many, or leave the size out.

size: .; D: .; V: TRBV6-5; J: TRBJ2-7; CDR3: CASSFMDSEQYF; DNA: TGTGCCAGCAGTTTCATGGACAGCGAGCAGTACTTC
size: .; D: .; V: TRBV13; J: TRBJ1-2; CDR3: CASSAPGLANYGYTF; DNA: TGTGCCAGCAGCGCCCCGGGACTGGCTAACTATGGCTACACCTTC
size: .; D: TRBD1; V: TRBV19; J: TRBJ1-1; CDR3: CASSIGQGDTEAFF; DNA: TGTGCCAGTAGTATAGGCCAGGGGGACACTGAAGCTTTCTTT
size: .; D: .; V: TRBV5-6; J: TRBJ2-7; CDR3: CASSPPGHSWKQYF; DNA: TGTGCCAGCAGCCCCCCGGGACATTCTTGGAAGCAGTACTTC
size: once; D: TRBD1; V: TRBV6-5; J: TRBJ2-1; CDR3: CASRTGTLNEQFF; DNA: TGTGCCAGCAGGACAGGGACCCTCAATGAGCAGTTCTTC
size: .; D: .; V: TRBV5-1; J: TRBJ2-1; CDR3: CASSLDQGLSNEQFF; DNA: TGCGCCAGCAGCTTGGATCAGGGGCTTAGCAATGAGCAGTTCTTC
size: .; D: .; V: TRBV27; J: TRBJ2-1; CDR3: CASSLSGQYNEQFF; DNA: TGTGCCAGCAGTTTAAGCGGACAGTACAATGAGCAGTTCTTC
size: .; D: .; V: TRBV28; J: TRBJ2-7; CDR3: CASSLVQGGGEQYF; DNA: TGTGCCAGCAGTTTAGTCCAGGGGGGAGGCGAGCAGTACTTC
size: .; D: TRBD2; V: TRBV29-1; J: TRBJ2-1; CDR3: CSARGGSYNEQFF; DNA: TGCAGCGCTCGCGGGGGGTCCTACAATGAGCAGTTCTTC
size: .; D: .; V: TRBV7-9; J: TRBJ2-1; CDR3: CASSSRLLGVVEQFF; DNA: TGTGCCAGCAGCTCCCGACTCTTGGGAGTGGTTGAGCAGTTCTTC
size: .; D: TRBD1; V: TRBV11-2; J: TRBJ2-5; CDR3: CASSLGTGDAQETQYF; DNA: TGTGCCAGCAGCTTAGGTACAGGGGACGCCCAAGAGACCCAGTACTTC
size: .; D: .; V: TRBV7-9; J: TRBJ2-7; CDR3: CASSWDTYEQYF; DNA: TGTGCCAGCAGCTGGGACACCTACGAGCAGTACTTC
size: .; D: .; V: TRBV19; J: TRBJ2-1; CDR3: CASSSGLGSYNEQFF; DNA: TGTGCCAGTAGTAGCGGGCTAGGCTCCTACAATGAGCAGTTCTTC
size: .; D: .; V: TRBV5-4; J: TRBJ2-3; CDR3: CASSFLPSPTDTQYF; DNA: TGTGCCAGCAGCTTTCTCCCTTCCCCCACAGATACGCAGTATTTT
size: .; D: .; V: TRBV5-1; J: TRBJ2-5; CDR3: CASSLRWQGEGRETQYF; DNA: TGCGCCAGCAGCTTGAGGTGGCAGGGCGAGGGGCGAGAGACCCAGTACTTC
size: .; D: TRBD1; V: TRBV7-9; J: TRBJ2-1; CDR3: CASSLGGTGMFF; DNA: TGTGCCAGCAGCTTAGGAGGGACAGGGATGTTCTTC
size: .; D: .; V: TRBV28; J: TRBJ2-1; CDR3: CASSALGTYNEQFF; DNA: TGTGCCAGCAGTGCACTTGGAACATACAATGAGCAGTTCTTC
size: once; D: TRBD1; V: TRBV13; J: TRBJ1-5; CDR3: CASSLRQGSGNQPQHF; DNA: TGTGCCAGCAGCTTGCGACAGGGTAGCGGCAATCAGCCCCAGCATTTT
size: .; D: TRBD2; V: TRBV7-8; J: TRBJ2-7; CDR3: CASSLIIGLAGPGEQYF; DNA: TGTGCCAGCAGCCTGATTATCGGACTAGCGGGCCCAGGTGAGCAGTACTTC
size: .; D: TRBD2; V: TRBV19; J: TRBJ2-1; CDR3: CASRPGTNNEQFF; DNA: TGTGCCAGTAGACCCGGGACTAACAATGAGCAGTTCTTC
size: .; D: .; V: TRBV9; J: TRBJ1-2; CDR3: CASSEGVYGYTF; DNA: TGTGCCAGCAGCGAAGGGGTCTATGGCTACACCTTC
size: .; D: .; V: TRBV13; J: TRBJ2-2; CDR3: CASSYSGPGELFF; DNA: TGTGCCAGCTCCTATAGCGGCCCCGGGGAGCTGTTTTTT
size: .; D: .; V: TRBV6-1; J: TRBJ2-7; CDR3: CASSRGELIYEQYF; DNA: TGTGCCAGCAGCCGAGGAGAGTTAATCTACGAGCAGTACTTC
size: few; D: .; V: TRBV20-1; J: TRBJ2-7; CDR3: CSASGSYEQYF; DNA: TGCAGTGCTAGCGGGAGCTACGAGCAGTACTTC
size: .; D: .; V: TRBV27; J: TRBJ1-1; CDR3: CASSLSGDLTEAFF; DNA: TGTGCCAGCAGTTTATCGGGAGACCTCACTGAAGCTTTCTTT
size: .; D: TRBD2; V: TRBV5-4; J: TRBJ2-4; CDR3: CASSSPGTSKNIQYF; DNA: TGTGCCAGCAGCTCACCCGGGACTAGCAAAAACATTCAGTACTTC
size: .; D: .; V: TRBV7-9; J: TRBJ1-2; CDR3: CASSFTGRSVGYTF; DNA: TGTGCCAGCAGCTTTACTGGTCGGTCAGTAGGCTACACCTTC
size: .; D: .; V: TRBV5-4; J: TRBJ2-5; CDR3: CASSLTGSGIRYF; DNA: TGTGCCAGCAGCCTCACTGGTTCCGGGATTCGGTACTTC